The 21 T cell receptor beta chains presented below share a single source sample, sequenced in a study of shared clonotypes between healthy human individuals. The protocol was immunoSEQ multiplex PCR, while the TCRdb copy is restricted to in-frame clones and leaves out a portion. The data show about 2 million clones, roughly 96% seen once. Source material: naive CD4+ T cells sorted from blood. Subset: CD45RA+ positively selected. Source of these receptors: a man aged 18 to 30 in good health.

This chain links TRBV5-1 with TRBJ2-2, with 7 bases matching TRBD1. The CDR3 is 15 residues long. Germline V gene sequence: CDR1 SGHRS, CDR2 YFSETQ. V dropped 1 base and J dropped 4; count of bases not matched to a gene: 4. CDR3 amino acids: CASSLFRGSTGELFF. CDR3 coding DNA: TGCGCCAGCAGCTTGTTCAGGGGGTCCACCGGGGAGCTGTTTTTT.

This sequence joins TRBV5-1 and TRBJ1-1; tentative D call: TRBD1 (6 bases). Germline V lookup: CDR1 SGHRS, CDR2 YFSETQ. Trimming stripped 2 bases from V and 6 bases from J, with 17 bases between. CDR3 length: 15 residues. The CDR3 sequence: CASSFGGAGVPEAFF. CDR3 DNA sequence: TGCGCCAGCAGCTTTGGGGGCGCCGGGGTACCTGAAGCTTTCTTT.

The CDR3 DNA reads as TGTGCCAGCAGTTTAAGCGGGAGGGCCTTTAATGAGCAGTTCTTC. Translating gives CASSLSGRAFNEQFF. The chain uses TRBV27 and TRBJ2-1; 10 positions match TRBD2. The V segment lost 2 bases and the J segment 7 bases; nucleotides outside the gene matches: 5. This CDR3 has 15 amino acids. The V gene's germline CDR1 is MNHEY and CDR2 SMNVEV (reference sequence).

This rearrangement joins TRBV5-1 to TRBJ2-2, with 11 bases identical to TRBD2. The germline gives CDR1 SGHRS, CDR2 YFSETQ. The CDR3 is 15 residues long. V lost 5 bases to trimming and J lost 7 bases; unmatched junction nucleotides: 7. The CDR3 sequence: CASRSTSGVVGELFF. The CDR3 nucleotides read TGCGCCAGCAGGTCGACTAGCGGGGTCGTCGGGGAGCTGTTTTTT.

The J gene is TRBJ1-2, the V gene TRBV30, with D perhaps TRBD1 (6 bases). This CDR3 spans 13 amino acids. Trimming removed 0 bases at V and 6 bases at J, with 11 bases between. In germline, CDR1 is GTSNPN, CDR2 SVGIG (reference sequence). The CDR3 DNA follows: TGTGCCTGGAGTGTCCGGGGGGGGCATGGCTACACCTTC. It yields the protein CAWSVRGGHGYTF.

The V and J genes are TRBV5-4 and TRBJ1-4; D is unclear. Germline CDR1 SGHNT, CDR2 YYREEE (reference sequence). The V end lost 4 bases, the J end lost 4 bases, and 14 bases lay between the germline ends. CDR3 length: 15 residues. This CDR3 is CASSPRGGYNEKLFF. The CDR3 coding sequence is TGTGCCAGCAGCCCCCGGGGAGGTTATAATGAAAAACTGTTTTTT.

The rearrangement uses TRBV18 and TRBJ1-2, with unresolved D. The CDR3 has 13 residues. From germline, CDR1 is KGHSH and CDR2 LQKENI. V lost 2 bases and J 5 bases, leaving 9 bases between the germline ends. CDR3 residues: CASSPDGQYGYTF. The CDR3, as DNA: TGTGCCAGCTCACCAGACGGCCAATATGGCTACACCTTC.

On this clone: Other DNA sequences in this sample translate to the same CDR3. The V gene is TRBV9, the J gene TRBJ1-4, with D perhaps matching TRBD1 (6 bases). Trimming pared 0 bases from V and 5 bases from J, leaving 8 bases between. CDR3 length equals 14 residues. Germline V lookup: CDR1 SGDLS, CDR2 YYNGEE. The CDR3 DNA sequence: TGTGCCAGCAGCGTAGAGGGGGTGAATGAAAAACTGTTTTTT. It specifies CASSVEGVNEKLFF.

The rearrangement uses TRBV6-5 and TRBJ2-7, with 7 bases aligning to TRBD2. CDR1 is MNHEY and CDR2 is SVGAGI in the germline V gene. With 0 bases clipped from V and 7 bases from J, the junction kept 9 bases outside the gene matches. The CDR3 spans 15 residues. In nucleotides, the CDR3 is TGTGCCAGCAGTTACTCGTTCGCGGGAGTTTGGGAGCAGTACTTC. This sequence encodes CASSYSFAGVWEQYF.

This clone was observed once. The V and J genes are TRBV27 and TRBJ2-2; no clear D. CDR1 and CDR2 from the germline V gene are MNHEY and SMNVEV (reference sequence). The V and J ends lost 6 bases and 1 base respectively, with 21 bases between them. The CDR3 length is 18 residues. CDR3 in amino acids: CASSPRPTYAMNTGELFF. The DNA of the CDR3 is TGTGCCAGCAGCCCCCGCCCGACCTACGCCATGAACACCGGGGAGCTGTTTTTT.

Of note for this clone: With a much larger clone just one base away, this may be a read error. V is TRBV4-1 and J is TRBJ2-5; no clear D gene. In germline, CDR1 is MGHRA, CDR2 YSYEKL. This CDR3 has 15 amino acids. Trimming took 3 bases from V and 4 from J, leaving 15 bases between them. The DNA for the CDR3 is TGCGCCAGCAGCCAGAGCCTCTTTTTCTCAGAGACCCAGTACTTC. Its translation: CASSQSLFFSETQYF.

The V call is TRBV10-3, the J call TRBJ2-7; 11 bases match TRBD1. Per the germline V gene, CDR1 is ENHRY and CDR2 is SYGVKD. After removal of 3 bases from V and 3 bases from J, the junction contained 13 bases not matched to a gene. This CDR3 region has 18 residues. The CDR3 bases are TGTGCCATCAGTGACGGCCATCTTTTGGGACAGGGGGACTACGAGCAGTACTTC. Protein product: CAISDGHLLGQGDYEQYF.

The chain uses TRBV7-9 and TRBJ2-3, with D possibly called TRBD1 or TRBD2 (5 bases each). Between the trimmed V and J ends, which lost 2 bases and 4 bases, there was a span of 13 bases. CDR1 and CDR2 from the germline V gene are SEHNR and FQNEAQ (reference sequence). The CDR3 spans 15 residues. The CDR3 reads CASSLMRVGADTQYF. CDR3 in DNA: TGTGCCAGCAGCTTAATGCGGGTAGGGGCAGATACGCAGTATTTT.

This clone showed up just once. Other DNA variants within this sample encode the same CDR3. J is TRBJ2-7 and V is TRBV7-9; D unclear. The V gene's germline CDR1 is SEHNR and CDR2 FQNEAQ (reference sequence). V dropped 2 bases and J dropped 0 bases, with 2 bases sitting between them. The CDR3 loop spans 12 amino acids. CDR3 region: CASSLSSYEQYF. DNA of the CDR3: TGTGCCAGCAGCTTATCCTCCTACGAGCAGTACTTC.

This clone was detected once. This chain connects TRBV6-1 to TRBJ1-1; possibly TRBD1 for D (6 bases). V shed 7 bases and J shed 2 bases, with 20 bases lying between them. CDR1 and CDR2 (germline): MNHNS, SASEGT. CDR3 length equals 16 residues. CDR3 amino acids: CASIEAGTNVNTEAFF. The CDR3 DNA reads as TGTGCCAGCATCGAAGCCGGGACAAATGTAAACACTGAAGCTTTCTTT.

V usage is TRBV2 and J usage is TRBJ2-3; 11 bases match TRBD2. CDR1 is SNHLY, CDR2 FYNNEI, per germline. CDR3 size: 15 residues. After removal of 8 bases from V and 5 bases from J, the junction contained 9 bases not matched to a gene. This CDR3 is CASAILAGVGDTQYF. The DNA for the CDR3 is TGTGCCAGCGCAATACTAGCGGGAGTGGGAGATACGCAGTATTTT.

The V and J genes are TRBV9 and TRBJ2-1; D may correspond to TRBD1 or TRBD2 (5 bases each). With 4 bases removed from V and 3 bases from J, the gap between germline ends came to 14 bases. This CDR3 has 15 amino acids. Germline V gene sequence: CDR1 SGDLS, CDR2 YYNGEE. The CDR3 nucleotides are TGTGCCAGCAGCTGGGGCGTGGGGGACTACAATGAGCAGTTCTTC. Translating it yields CASSWGVGDYNEQFF. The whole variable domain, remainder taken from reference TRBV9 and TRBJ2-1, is DSGVTQTPKHLITATGQRVTLRCSPRSGDLSVYWYQQSLDQGLQFLIQYYNGEERAKGNILERFSAQQFPDLHSELNLSSLELGDSALYFCASSWGVGDYNEQFFGPGTRLTVL.

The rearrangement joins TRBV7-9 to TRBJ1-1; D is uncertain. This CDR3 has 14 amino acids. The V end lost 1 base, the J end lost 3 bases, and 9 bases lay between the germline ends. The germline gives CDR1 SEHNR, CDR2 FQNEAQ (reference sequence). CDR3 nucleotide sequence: TGTGCCAGCAGCTTAGATGGAGTTTACACTGAAGCTTTCTTT. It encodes CASSLDGVYTEAFF.

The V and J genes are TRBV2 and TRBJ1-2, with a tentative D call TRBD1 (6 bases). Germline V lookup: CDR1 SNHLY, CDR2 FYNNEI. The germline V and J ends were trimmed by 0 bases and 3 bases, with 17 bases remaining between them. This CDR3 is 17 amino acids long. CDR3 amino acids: CASSEALGGGRYYGYTF. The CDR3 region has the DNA TGTGCCAGCAGTGAAGCGCTTGGAGGGGGACGGTACTATGGCTACACCTTC. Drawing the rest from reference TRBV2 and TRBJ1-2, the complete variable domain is EPEVTQTPSHQVTQMGQEVILRCVPISNHLYFYWYRQILGQKVEFLVSFYNNEISEKSEIFDDQFSVERPDGSNFTLKIRSTKLEDSAMYFCASSEALGGGRYYGYTFGSGTRLTVV.

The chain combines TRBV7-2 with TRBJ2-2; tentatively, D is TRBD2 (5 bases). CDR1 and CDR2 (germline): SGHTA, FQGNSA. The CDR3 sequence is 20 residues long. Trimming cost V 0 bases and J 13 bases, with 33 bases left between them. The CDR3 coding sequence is TGTGCCAGCAGCTTAGCTGGGTCGTGGTCTACCCTACGAACACCGGGGAGGCTGTTTTTT. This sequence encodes CASSLAGSWSTLRTPGRLFF.

The CDR3 DNA follows: TGCGCCAGCAGCCAAGACAGGGGGCAATGGAATGAGCAGTTCTTC. Translation: CASSQDRGQWNEQFF. This rearrangement joins TRBV4-3 to TRBJ2-1; 8 bases map to TRBD1. CDR1 and CDR2 (germline): LGHNA, YSLEER. V gave up 0 bases and J gave up 7 bases; unmatched junction bases: 5. This CDR3 region has 15 residues.